What follows are 17 T cell receptor beta chains derived from one specimen sequenced in a study of blood T cell repertoires in COVID-19. Clones were sequenced by immunoSEQ multiplex PCR, and TCRdb holds only the in-frame ones, with some missing. The table lists 250,000 to 300,000 clones, 89% of them singletons. Sequencing input: PBMCs or T cells enriched from blood (not recorded which). The receptor set was obtained from a woman between 45 and 65 years old who had been exposed to COVID-19.

This chain uses TRBV10-3 with TRBJ1-2; D ambiguous. Germline lookup yields CDR1 ENHRY and CDR2 SYGVKD. Trimming took 2 bases from V and 8 from J, leaving 12 bases between them. This CDR3 has 13 amino acids. The CDR3 here is CAISETQAGGYTF. CDR3 DNA: TGTGCCATCAGTGAGACCCAAGCCGGGGGCTACACCTTC.

This rearrangement joins TRBV6-5 to TRBJ1-6; D possibly corresponds to TRBD1 (6 bases). V was trimmed by 8 bases and J by 6 bases, leaving 14 bases between them. CDR1 is MNHEY, CDR2 SVGAGI, per germline. CDR3 size: 14 residues. The CDR3 sequence: CASQLRGANSPLHF. Here the CDR3 DNA reads TGTGCCAGCCAACTACGGGGGGCTAATTCACCCCTCCACTTT.

The chain uses TRBV4-2 and TRBJ1-1, with D tentatively TRBD1 (6 bases). CDR1 and CDR2 (germline): LGHNA, YNFKEQ. V gave up 0 bases and J gave up 6 bases, with 14 bases separating them. CDR3 length equals 15 residues. CDR3 sequence: CASSQDSGGAAEAFF. CDR3 nucleotide sequence: TGTGCCAGCAGCCAAGATAGCGGGGGGGCGGCTGAAGCTTTCTTT.

The rearrangement links TRBV28 to TRBJ2-7; 9 nucleotides line up with TRBD1. Germline CDR1 reads MDHEN; CDR2 reads SYDVKM. CDR3 length: 14 residues. The V gene end was trimmed by 6 bases and the J gene end by 3 bases; junction bases not matched to a gene: 6. The CDR3 DNA follows: TGTGCCAGCAGCTCCGGGGGACAGGGCTACGAGCAGTACTTC. Residues: CASSSGGQGYEQYF.

The chain is built from TRBV19 and TRBJ1-1, with D possibly TRBD1 on 5 matching bases. Trimming took off 7 bases at V and 5 bases at J, with 20 bases between the two ends. CDR1 is LNHDA and CDR2 is SQIVND in the germline V gene (reference sequence). The CDR3 is 15 amino acids. The DNA of the CDR3 is TGTGCCAGTATGTTCCTGGGGGGTATAAGGACTGAAGCTTTCTTT. It yields the protein CASMFLGGIRTEAFF.

The genes are TRBV5-1 and TRBJ1-1; the D is unclear. Germline V gene data show CDR1 as SGHRS and CDR2 as YFSETQ. V lost 4 bases to trimming and J lost 4 bases, with 11 bases between them. The CDR3 has 13 residues. Here the CDR3 DNA reads TGCGCCAGCAGCAACACAGAAGGCACTGAAGCTTTCTTT. This encodes CASSNTEGTEAFF.

This clone came up once. This chain links TRBV19 with TRBJ1-1; the D gene is possibly TRBD1 (6 bases). Between the trimmed V and J ends, which lost 7 bases and 7 bases, there was a span of 16 bases. The CDR3 runs 13 residues. Germline V CDR1 and CDR2: LNHDA, SQIVND (reference sequence). As DNA, the CDR3 is TGTGCCAGTATCGGAGCCTTCAGGGGTGAAGCTTTCTTT. Protein product: CASIGAFRGEAFF.

The J gene is TRBJ2-2, the V gene TRBV30; 7 nucleotides align to TRBD1. The CDR3 contains 16 residues. The J segment lost 1 base and the V segment lost 0 bases, leaving 5 bases of the junction unmatched. Germline V gene data show CDR1 as GTSNPN and CDR2 as SVGIG (reference sequence). CDR3 residues: CAWSVPGGWNTGELFF. For the CDR3, the DNA is TGTGCCTGGAGTGTACCAGGGGGTTGGAACACCGGGGAGCTGTTTTTT.

The chain combines TRBV12-3 or TRBV12-4 with TRBJ2-7, with D hard to call. V lost 3 bases to trimming and J lost 2 bases, with 8 bases between them. This CDR3 spans 13 amino acids. CDR3 protein: CASSFGTPYEQYF. Written as DNA, the CDR3 is TGTGCCAGCAGTTTTGGCACCCCCTACGAGCAGTACTTC.

The V gene is TRBV5-1, the J gene TRBJ1-5; D uncertain. V lost 3 bases to trimming and J lost 3 bases, with 13 bases between them. Germline CDR1 and CDR2: SGHRS and YFSETQ. The CDR3 contains 15 residues. This CDR3 is CASSSRGESNQPQHF. The CDR3 bases are TGCGCCAGCAGCTCTCGCGGGGAGTCCAATCAGCCCCAGCATTTT.

The V gene is TRBV4-1, the J gene TRBJ1-2, with TRBD1 matching 8 bases. The junction had 12 bases not matched to a gene; V was cut back by 2 bases and J by 7 bases. Germline assignment: CDR1 MGHRA and CDR2 YSYEKL. This CDR3 region has 16 residues. Written as DNA, the CDR3 is TGCGCCAGCAGCCAAAAGGGTGCAGGGGGCGGATCTGGCTACACCTTC. It specifies CASSQKGAGGGSGYTF.

J is TRBJ1-5 and V is TRBV28; 7 bases agree with TRBD1. The germline V gene has CDR1 MDHEN and CDR2 SYDVKM. This CDR3 region has 15 residues. V was pared by 1 base and J by 2 bases, with 2 bases of the junction left unmatched. As DNA, the CDR3 is TGTGCCAGCAGTTTATCCGGACAGGGCAATCAGCCCCAGCATTTT. Its translation is CASSLSGQGNQPQHF.

This clone came up once. The V and J genes are TRBV27 and TRBJ2-6; D is possibly TRBD1 (5 bases). The germline V gene has CDR1 MNHEY and CDR2 SMNVEV (reference sequence). The CDR3 is 20 residues long. The V end lost 3 bases, the J end lost 2 bases, and 23 bases lay between the germline ends. The CDR3 protein is CASSFQPPWSTVTGANVLTF. CDR3 coding DNA: TGTGCCAGCAGTTTTCAGCCCCCATGGTCGACAGTTACTGGGGCCAACGTCCTGACTTTC.

V gene TRBV5-1 combines with J gene TRBJ2-1; TRBD2 matches at 7 bases. The CDR3 is 16 residues long. J gave up 2 bases and V 4 bases, and 9 bases lay outside the gene matches. Germline assignment: CDR1 SGHRS and CDR2 YFSETQ. The CDR3 loop reads CASSPEPGLTYNEQFF. CDR3 bases: TGCGCCAGCAGCCCCGAGCCGGGACTAACCTACAATGAGCAGTTCTTC.

The rearrangement links TRBV21-1 to TRBJ2-7; TRBD1, the table's D call, lacks a check against the DNA. TRBV21-1 is noted as a pseudogene. CDR3 length: 15 residues. CDR3 DNA: TGTGCCAGCAGCACAAAAGGGACAGGGGTGGGCGAGCAGTACTTC. Amino acids: CASSTKGTGVGEQYF.

This rearrangement joins TRBV2 to TRBJ1-1, with TRBD1 matching over 11 bases. The germline V gene has CDR1 SNHLY and CDR2 FYNNEI. The J segment lost 6 bases and the V segment lost 3 bases, leaving 9 bases of the junction unmatched. This CDR3 is built from 16 residues. DNA of the CDR3: TGTGCCAGCAGTGACCGGGACAGGGGGATGTTCGCTGAAGCTTTCTTT. This codes for CASSDRDRGMFAEAFF. Supplemented by reference TRBV2 and TRBJ1-1, the full variable domain reads EPEVTQTPSHQVTQMGQEVILRCVPISNHLYFYWYRQILGQKVEFLVSFYNNEISEKSEIFDDQFSVERPDGSNFTLKIRSTKLEDSAMYFCASSDRDRGMFAEAFFGQGTRLTVV.

The chain links TRBV27 to TRBJ2-3; D gene ambiguous. This CDR3 spans 15 amino acids. Trimming removed 1 base from V and 2 bases from J, with 10 bases in between. Germline CDR1 and CDR2: MNHEY and SMNVEV (reference sequence). This CDR3 reads CASSLFSGDTDTQYF. As DNA, the CDR3 is TGTGCCAGCAGTTTATTCTCGGGTGACACAGATACGCAGTATTTT.